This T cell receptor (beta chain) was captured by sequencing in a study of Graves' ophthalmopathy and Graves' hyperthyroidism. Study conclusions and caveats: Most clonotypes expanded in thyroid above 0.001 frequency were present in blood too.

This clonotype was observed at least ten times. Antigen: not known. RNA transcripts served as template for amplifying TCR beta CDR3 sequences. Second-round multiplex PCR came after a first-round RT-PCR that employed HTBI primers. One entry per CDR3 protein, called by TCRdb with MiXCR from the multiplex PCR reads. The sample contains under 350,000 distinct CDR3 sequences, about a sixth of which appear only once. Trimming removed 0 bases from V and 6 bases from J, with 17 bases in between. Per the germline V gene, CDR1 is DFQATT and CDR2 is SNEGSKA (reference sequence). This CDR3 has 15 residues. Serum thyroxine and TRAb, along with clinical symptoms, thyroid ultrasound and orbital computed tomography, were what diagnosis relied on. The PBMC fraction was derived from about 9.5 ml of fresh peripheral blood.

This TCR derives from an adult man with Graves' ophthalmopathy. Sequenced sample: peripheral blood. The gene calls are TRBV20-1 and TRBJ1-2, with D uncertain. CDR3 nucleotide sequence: TGCAGTGCTAGAGATTCGGGCAGGATTTGGGATGGCTACACCTTC. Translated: CSARDSGRIWDGYTF.